This T cell receptor beta chain was identified in a study of CD8+ T cells in alopecia areata. Study-wide context: Those treated were given oral tofacitinib at 5 to 10 mg twice daily. People stayed on tofacitinib for 6 to 18 months, then stopped the drug for 6 months. Study findings and constraints: Scalp specimens additionally yield sequences from normal skin's resident alphabeta T cells.

For this clone: Its target is not known.

Extracted RNA was reverse transcribed, and the resulting cDNA served as sequencing template. TCRdb's table, derived via immunoSEQ multiplex PCR, lists solely in-frame clones and lacks some. The sample has 95,000 to 150,000 clones; about 50% are singletons. The treatment here: oral pan-JAK inhibitor, 5-10 mg twice daily. Germline assignment: CDR1 SGHVS and CDR2 FNYEAQ. The CDR3 loop spans 14 amino acids. V shed 2 bases and J shed 2 bases, with 10 bases lying between them. The origin of this receptor is a human donor with alopecia areata. Sequencing was performed on CD4+ T cells sorted from blood, taken at week 4, from a patient treated with tofacitinib. The gene calls are TRBV7-6 and TRBJ2-7; maybe TRBD1 (5 bases). CDR3 sequence (DNA): TGTGCCAGCAGCTTAAAGGCAGGGCCCTACGAGCAGTACTTC. Amino acid sequence: CASSLKAGPYEQYF.